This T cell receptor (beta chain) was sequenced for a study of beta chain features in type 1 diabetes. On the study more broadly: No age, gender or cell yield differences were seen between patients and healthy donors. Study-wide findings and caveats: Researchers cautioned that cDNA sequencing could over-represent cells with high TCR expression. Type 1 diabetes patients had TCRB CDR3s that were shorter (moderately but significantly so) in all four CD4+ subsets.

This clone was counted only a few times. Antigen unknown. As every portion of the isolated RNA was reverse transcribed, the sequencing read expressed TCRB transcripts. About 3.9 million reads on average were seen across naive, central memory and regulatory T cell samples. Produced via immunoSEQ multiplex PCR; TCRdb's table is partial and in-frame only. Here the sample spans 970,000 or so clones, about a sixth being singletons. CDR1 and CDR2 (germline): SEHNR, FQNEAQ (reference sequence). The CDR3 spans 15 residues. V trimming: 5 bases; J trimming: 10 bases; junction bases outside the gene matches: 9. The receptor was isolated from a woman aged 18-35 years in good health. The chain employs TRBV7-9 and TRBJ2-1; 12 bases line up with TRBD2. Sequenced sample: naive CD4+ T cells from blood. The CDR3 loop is CASSLRGLAGREQFF. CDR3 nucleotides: TGTGCCAGCAGCCTACGGGGACTAGCGGGCCGGGAGCAGTTCTTC.